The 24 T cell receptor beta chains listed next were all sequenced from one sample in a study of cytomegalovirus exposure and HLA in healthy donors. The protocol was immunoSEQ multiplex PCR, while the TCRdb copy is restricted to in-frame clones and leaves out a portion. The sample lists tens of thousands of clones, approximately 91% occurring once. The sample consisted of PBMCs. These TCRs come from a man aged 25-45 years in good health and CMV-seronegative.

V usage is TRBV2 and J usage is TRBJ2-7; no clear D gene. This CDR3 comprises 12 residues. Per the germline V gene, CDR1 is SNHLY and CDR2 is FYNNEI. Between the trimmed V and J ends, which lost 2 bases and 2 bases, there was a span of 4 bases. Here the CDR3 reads CASSETAYEQYF. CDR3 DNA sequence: TGTGCCAGCAGTGAAACGGCCTACGAGCAGTACTTC.

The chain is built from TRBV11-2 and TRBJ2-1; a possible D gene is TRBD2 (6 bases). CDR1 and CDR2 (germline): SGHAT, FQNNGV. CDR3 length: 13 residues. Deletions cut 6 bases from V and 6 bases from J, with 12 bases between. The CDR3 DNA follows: TGTGCCAGCAGGCCACTAGCAGTCAATGAGCAGTTCTTC. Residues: CASRPLAVNEQFF. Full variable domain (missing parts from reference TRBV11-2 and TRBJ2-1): EAGVAQSPRYKIIEKRQSVAFWCNPISGHATLYWYQQILGQGPKLLIQFQNNGVVDDSQLPKDRFSAERLKGVDSTLKIQPAKLEDSAVYLCASRPLAVNEQFFGPGTRLTVL.

CDR3 amino acids: CASSFSNTEAFF. As DNA, the CDR3 is TGCGCCAGCAGCTTTAGTAACACTGAAGCTTTCTTT. The V gene is TRBV5-1, the J gene TRBJ1-1; no reliable D call. The CDR3 is 12 residues long. The V gene's germline CDR1 is SGHRS and CDR2 YFSETQ. The ends were cut back, 2 bases at V and 2 bases at J, with 4 bases in the middle.

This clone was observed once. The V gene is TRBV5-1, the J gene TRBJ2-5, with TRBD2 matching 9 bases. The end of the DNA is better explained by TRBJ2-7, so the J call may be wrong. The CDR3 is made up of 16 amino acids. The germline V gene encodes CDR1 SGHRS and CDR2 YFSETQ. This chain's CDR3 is CASSLVGSGSVDEQYF. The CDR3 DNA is TGCGCCAGCAGCTTGGTCGGTAGCGGGAGTGTAGACGAGCAGTACTTC.

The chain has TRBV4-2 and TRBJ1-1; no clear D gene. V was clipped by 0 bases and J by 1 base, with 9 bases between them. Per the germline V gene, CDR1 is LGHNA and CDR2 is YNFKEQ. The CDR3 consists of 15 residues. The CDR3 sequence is CASSQDNRKNTEAFF. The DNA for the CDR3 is TGTGCCAGCAGCCAAGATAACAGAAAGAACACTGAAGCTTTCTTT.

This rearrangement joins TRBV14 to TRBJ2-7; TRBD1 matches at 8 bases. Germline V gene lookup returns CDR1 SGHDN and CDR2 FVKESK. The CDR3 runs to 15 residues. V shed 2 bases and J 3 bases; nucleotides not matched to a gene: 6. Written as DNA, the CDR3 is TGTGCCAGCAGCCAACTAGGACAGGGACTCTACGAGCAGTACTTC. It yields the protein CASSQLGQGLYEQYF.

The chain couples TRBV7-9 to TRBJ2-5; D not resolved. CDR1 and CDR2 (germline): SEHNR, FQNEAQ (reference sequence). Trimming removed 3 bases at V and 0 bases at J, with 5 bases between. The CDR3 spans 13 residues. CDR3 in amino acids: CASSFEYQETQYF. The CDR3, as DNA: TGTGCCAGCAGCTTTGAGTACCAAGAGACCCAGTACTTC.

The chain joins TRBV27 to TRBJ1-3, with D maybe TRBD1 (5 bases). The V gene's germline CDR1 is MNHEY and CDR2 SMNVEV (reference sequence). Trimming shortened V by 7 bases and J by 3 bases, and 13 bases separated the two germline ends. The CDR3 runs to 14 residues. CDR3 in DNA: TGTGCCAGCAAGGTTAACAGGAATGGAAACACCATATATTTT. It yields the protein CASKVNRNGNTIYF.

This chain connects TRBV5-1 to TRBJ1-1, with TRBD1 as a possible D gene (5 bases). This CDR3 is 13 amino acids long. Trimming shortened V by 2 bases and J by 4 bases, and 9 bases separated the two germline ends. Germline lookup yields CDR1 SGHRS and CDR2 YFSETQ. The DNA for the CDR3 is TGCGCCAGCAGCTTTTCAGGGTCCACTGAAGCTTTCTTT. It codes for CASSFSGSTEAFF. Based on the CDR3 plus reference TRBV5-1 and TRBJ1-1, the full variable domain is KAGVTQTPRYLIKTRGQQVTLSCSPISGHRSVSWYQQTPGQGLQFLFEYFSETQRNKGNFPGRFSGRQFSNSRSEMNVSTLELGDSALYLCASSFSGSTEAFFGQGTRLTVV.

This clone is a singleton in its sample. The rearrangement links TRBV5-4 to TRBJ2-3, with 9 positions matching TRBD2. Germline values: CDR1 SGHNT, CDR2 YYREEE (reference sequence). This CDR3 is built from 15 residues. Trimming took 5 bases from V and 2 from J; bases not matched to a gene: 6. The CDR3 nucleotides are TGTGCCAGCAGATCGACTAGCGGCCCCACAGATACGCAGTATTTT. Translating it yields CASRSTSGPTDTQYF.

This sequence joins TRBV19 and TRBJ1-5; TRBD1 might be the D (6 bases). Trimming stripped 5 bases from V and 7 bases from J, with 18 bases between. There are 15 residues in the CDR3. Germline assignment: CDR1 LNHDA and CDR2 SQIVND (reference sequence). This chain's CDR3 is CASSPGHPLGQPQHF. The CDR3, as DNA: TGTGCCAGTAGTCCGGGACACCCCTTAGGACAGCCCCAGCATTTT.

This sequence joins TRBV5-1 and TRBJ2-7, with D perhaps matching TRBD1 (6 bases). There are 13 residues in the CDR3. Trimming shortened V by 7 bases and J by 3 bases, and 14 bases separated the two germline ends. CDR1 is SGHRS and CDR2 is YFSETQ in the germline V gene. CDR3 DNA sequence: TGCGCCAGCCGATTATACAGGGACTACGAGCAGTACTTC. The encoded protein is CASRLYRDYEQYF. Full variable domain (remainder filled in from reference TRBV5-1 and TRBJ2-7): KAGVTQTPRYLIKTRGQQVTLSCSPISGHRSVSWYQQTPGQGLQFLFEYFSETQRNKGNFPGRFSGRQFSNSRSEMNVSTLELGDSALYLCASRLYRDYEQYFGPGTRLTVT.

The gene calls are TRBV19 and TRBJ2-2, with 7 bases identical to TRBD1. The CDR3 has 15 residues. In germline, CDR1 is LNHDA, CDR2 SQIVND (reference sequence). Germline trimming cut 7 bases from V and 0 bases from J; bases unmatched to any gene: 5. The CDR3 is CASTLGTANTGELFF. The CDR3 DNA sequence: TGTGCCAGTACCTTGGGGACAGCGAACACCGGGGAGCTGTTTTTT.

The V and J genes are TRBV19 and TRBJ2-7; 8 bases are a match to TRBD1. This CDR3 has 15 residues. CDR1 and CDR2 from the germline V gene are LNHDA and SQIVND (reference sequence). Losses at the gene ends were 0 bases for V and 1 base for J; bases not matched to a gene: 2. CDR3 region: CASSIDWTGSYEQYF. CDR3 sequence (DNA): TGTGCCAGTAGTATAGACTGGACAGGGTCCTACGAGCAGTACTTC.

The CDR3: CASRWTTSNTEAFF. The CDR3 DNA reads as TGTGCCAGCAGGTGGACAACCTCGAACACTGAAGCTTTCTTT. V is TRBV13 and J is TRBJ1-1; tentative D call: TRBD1 (5 bases). CDR1 and CDR2 from the germline V gene are PRHDT and FYEKMQ (reference sequence). The V end was cut by 6 bases, the J end by 1 base, with 12 bases between. The CDR3 runs to 14 residues.

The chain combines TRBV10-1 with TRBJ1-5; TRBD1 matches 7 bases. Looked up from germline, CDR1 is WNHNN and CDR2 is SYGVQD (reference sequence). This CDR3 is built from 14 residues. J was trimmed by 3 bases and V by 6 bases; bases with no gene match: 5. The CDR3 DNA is TGCGCCAGCAGCTCCGGGACAGTCAATCAGCCCCAGCATTTT. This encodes CASSSGTVNQPQHF.

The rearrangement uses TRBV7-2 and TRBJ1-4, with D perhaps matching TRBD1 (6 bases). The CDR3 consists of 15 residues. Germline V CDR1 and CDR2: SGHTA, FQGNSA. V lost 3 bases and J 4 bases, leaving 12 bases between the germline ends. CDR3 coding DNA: TGTGCCAGCAGCTTTCAACAGGGTGTTAATGAAAAACTGTTTTTT. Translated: CASSFQQGVNEKLFF.

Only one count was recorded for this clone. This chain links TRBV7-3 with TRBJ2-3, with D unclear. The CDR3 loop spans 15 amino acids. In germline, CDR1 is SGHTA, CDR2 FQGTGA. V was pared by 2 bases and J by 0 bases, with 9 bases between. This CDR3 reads CASSLVSASTDTQYF. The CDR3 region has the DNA TGTGCCAGCAGCTTAGTGAGTGCTAGCACAGATACGCAGTATTTT.

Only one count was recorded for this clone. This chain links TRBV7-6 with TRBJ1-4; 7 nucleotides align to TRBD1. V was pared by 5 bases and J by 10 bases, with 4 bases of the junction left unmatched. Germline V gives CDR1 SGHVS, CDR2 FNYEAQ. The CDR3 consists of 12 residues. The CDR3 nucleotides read TGTGCCAGCAGCCGACAGGGCGGAAAACTGTTTTTT. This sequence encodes CASSRQGGKLFF.

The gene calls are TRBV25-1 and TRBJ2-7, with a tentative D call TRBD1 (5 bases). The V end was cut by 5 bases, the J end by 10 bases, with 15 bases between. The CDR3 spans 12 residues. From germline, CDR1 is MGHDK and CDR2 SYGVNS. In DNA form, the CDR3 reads TGTGCCAGCAGTCGTGACAGAGTAACCCAGTACTTC. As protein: CASSRDRVTQYF.

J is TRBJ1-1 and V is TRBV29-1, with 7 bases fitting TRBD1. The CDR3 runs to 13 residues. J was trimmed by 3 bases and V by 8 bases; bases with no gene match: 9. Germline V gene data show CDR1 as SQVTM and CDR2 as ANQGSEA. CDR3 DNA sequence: TGCAGCTGTGGGACAGCGTGGGACACTGAAGCTTTCTTT. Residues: CSCGTAWDTEAFF. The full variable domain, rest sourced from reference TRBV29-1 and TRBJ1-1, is SAVISQKPSRDICQRGTSLTIQCQVDSQVTMMFWYRQQPGQSLTLIATANQGSEATYESGFVIDKFPISRPNLTFSTLTVSNMSPEDSSIYLCSCGTAWDTEAFFGQGTRLTVV.

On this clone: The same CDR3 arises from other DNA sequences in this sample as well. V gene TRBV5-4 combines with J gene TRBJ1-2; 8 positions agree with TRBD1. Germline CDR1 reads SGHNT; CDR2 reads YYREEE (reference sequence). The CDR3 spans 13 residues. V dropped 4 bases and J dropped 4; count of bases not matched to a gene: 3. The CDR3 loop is CASSHDRGYGYTF. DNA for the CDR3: TGTGCCAGCAGCCACGACAGGGGCTATGGCTACACCTTC.

As DNA, the CDR3 is TGTGCCAGCAGTTACTCCCTAGCGGGACGTCCAGAGACCCAGTACTTC. As protein: CASSYSLAGRPETQYF. The chain links TRBV6-5 to TRBJ2-5; TRBD2 aligns across 9 bases. V lost 0 bases, J lost 4 bases, and 6 bases stayed unmatched. Germline V CDR1 and CDR2: MNHEY, SVGAGI. The CDR3 extends over 16 amino acids.

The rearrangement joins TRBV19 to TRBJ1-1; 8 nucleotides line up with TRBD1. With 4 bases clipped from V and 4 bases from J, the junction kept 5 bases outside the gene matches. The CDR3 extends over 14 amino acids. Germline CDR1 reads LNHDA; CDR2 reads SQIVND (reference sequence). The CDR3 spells CASSTDRDGTEAFF. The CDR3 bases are TGTGCCAGTAGTACGGACAGGGACGGCACTGAAGCTTTCTTT.